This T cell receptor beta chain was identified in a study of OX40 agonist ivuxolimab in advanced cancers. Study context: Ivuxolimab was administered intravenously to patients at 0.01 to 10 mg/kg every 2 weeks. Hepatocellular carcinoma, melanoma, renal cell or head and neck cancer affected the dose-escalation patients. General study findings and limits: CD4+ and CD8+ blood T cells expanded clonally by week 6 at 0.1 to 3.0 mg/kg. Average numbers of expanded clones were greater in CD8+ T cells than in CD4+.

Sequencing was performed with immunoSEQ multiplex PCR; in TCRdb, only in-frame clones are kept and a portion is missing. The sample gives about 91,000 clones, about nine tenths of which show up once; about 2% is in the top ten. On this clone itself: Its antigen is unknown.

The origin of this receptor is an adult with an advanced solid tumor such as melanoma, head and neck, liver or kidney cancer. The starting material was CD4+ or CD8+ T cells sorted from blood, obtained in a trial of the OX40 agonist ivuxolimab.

Here the CDR3 reads CASSLRLASYNEQFF. DNA for the CDR3: TGCGCCAGCAGCTTGAGACTAGCTTCCTACAATGAGCAGTTCTTC. The chain is built from TRBV5-1 and TRBJ2-1; 7 nucleotides align to TRBD2. CDR1 is SGHRS and CDR2 is YFSETQ in the germline V gene. This CDR3 is built from 15 residues. Unmatched junction bases numbered 2, after V lost 1 base and J lost 1 base.